The 15 T cell receptor beta chains listed next were all sequenced from one sample in a study of CD8+CD57+ T cells in acquired aplastic anemia. By flow cytometry, patients selected for sequencing had shown an expansion of CD8+CD57+ cells. Genomic DNA provided the template from which TCR beta VDJ and CDR3 profiles were obtained. TCRdb analysed the reads with MiXCR anew, one entry per CDR3 protein. The sample shows 75,000 to 80,000 distinct CDR3 sequences, roughly 72% of them seen only once. The sequencing sample was made of sorted CD4+, CD8+, or CD8+CD57+ T cells (not recorded which) from PBMCs. Every receptor here comes from a human donor with aplastic anemia.

For the CDR3, the DNA is TGTGCCAGCAGCTTATTATCTGAAGGGAGCTCCTACGAGCAGTACTTC. Translation gives CASSLLSEGSSYEQYF. V gene TRBV11-1 combines with J gene TRBJ2-7, with a possible D match to TRBD2 (5 bases). The CDR3 has 16 amino acids. The ends were cut back, 2 bases at V and 0 bases at J, with 14 bases in the middle. Germline values: CDR1 SGHAT, CDR2 FQDESV (reference sequence).

The sample holds a few counts of this clonotype. The chain joins TRBV19 to TRBJ1-5, with D possibly matching TRBD1 (5 bases). The V and J ends lost 6 bases and 6 bases respectively, with 18 bases between them. From germline, CDR1 is LNHDA and CDR2 SQIVND (reference sequence). This CDR3 region has 15 residues. Here the CDR3 DNA reads TGTGCCAGTAGGGGGGACGTCAGGGTAGTTCAGCCCCAGCATTTT. Residues: CASRGDVRVVQPQHF.

This clonotype was recorded only once. V usage is TRBV2 and J usage is TRBJ1-5, with D unclear. This CDR3 has 15 amino acids. Trimming left V 6 bases short and J 0 bases short, with 12 bases between. Germline V gene data show CDR1 as SNHLY and CDR2 as FYNNEI. CDR3 protein: CASRRTEYSNQPQHF. CDR3 coding DNA: TGTGCCAGCAGGAGGACGGAATATAGCAATCAGCCCCAGCATTTT.

This clonotype has a single count. The chain is built from TRBV19 and TRBJ2-2; 7 nucleotides line up with TRBD1. The length of the CDR3 is 15 residues. The J segment lost 5 bases and the V segment lost 5 bases, leaving 8 bases of the junction unmatched. Germline CDR1 is LNHDA and CDR2 is SQIVND (reference sequence). The CDR3 DNA reads as TGTGCCAGTAGTCCGACAGGGTGGGGGACCGGGGAGCTGTTTTTT. It specifies CASSPTGWGTGELFF.

The genes are TRBV7-2 and TRBJ2-1; D uncertain. The germline CDR1 and CDR2 sequences are SGHTA and FQGNSA. The CDR3 extends over 12 amino acids. Trimming stripped 5 bases from V and 4 bases from J, with 6 bases between. In DNA, the CDR3 is TGTGCCAGCAGCCGCGCATACAATGAGCAGTTCTTC. It translates to CASSRAYNEQFF.

The rearrangement uses TRBV6-5 and TRBJ1-6; D uncertain. Trimming stripped 0 bases from V and 13 bases from J, with 13 bases between. This CDR3 region has 14 residues. The V gene's germline CDR1 is MNHEY and CDR2 SVGAGI. CDR3 sequence: CASSYSITGMPLHF. As DNA, the CDR3 is TGTGCCAGCAGTTACTCGATCACTGGGATGCCCCTCCACTTT.

The genes are TRBV11-2 and TRBJ2-2, with 11 bases identical to TRBD1. Germline CDR1 and CDR2: SGHAT and FQNNGV. After removal of 0 bases from V and 3 bases from J, the junction contained 6 bases not matched to a gene. The CDR3 loop spans 18 amino acids. This CDR3 reads CASSLEDRGLVYTGELFF. CDR3 coding DNA: TGTGCCAGCAGCTTAGAGGACAGGGGGCTAGTATACACCGGGGAGCTGTTTTTT.

In its sample, this clonotype was seen a few times. This chain joins TRBV11-1 and TRBJ2-7; tentative D call: TRBD2 (6 bases). Deletions cut 1 base from V and 0 bases from J, with 16 bases between. The CDR3 length is 17 residues. Germline CDR1 and CDR2: SGHAT and FQDESV (reference sequence). The CDR3 DNA reads as TGTGCCAGCAGCTTAGTTGGGGAGGAATCCCTCTCCTACGAGCAGTACTTC. Its protein is CASSLVGEESLSYEQYF.

The rearrangement links TRBV2 to TRBJ2-3, with D possibly matching TRBD2 (5 bases). CDR3 length equals 13 residues. V lost 7 bases to trimming and J lost 2 bases, with 10 bases between them. Germline values: CDR1 SNHLY, CDR2 FYNNEI. The CDR3: CASMEVSTDTQYF. For the CDR3, the DNA is TGTGCCAGCATGGAGGTATCCACAGATACGCAGTATTTT.

This clonotype came up a few times. This chain links TRBV7-9 with TRBJ2-3; D gene unclear. This CDR3 region has 13 residues. Germline CDR1 is SEHNR and CDR2 is FQNEAQ (reference sequence). V lost 1 base, J lost 4 bases, and 6 bases lay in between. Here the CDR3 DNA reads TGTGCCAGCAGCTTAGTCCAGGCAGATACGCAGTATTTT. Translating it yields CASSLVQADTQYF.

This clonotype was seen ten or more times. V and J are TRBV7-6 and TRBJ2-1, with 7 positions matching TRBD2. Germline CDR1 SGHVS, CDR2 FNYEAQ. Trimming cost V 4 bases and J 5 bases; bases outside gene matches: 8. The CDR3 consists of 15 residues. The CDR3 sequence is CASSSRGTGDNEQFF. The CDR3 nucleotides are TGTGCCAGCAGCTCGCGGGGGACGGGGGACAATGAGCAGTTCTTC.

The chain carries TRBV2 and TRBJ2-7; the D is unclear. Germline V gene sequence: CDR1 SNHLY, CDR2 FYNNEI. CDR3 size: 13 residues. Trimming stripped 1 base from V and 4 bases from J, with 8 bases between. The CDR3 DNA follows: TGTGCCAGCAGTGAAGTGTCGGAGTACGAGCAGTACTTC. Protein: CASSEVSEYEQYF. The full variable domain, with the rest looked up from reference TRBV2 and TRBJ2-7, is EPEVTQTPSHQVTQMGQEVILRCVPISNHLYFYWYRQILGQKVEFLVSFYNNEISEKSEIFDDQFSVERPDGSNFTLKIRSTKLEDSAMYFCASSEVSEYEQYFGPGTRLTVT.

This clonotype was seen a handful of times. The chain is built from TRBV29-1 and TRBJ1-2; possible D gene TRBD1, 5 bases. CDR1 and CDR2 from the germline V gene are SQVTM and ANQGSEA. This CDR3 spans 13 amino acids. Trimming cost V 7 bases and J 2 bases, with 14 bases left between them. The DNA for the CDR3 is TGCAGCGCCCTCATGCAGGGAAACTATGGCTACACCTTC. Its protein is CSALMQGNYGYTF.

A single count supports this clonotype. The chain links TRBV15 to TRBJ2-1; D could derive from TRBD1 or TRBD2 (5 bases each). Per the germline V gene, CDR1 is LNHNV and CDR2 is YYDKDF (reference sequence). V lost 4 bases, J lost 8 bases, and 9 bases lay in between. This CDR3 spans 12 amino acids. CDR3 DNA: TGTGCCACCAGCAAAGTGGGGGATGAGCAGTTCTTC. Encoded protein: CATSKVGDEQFF.

This clonotype has at least ten counts. This chain joins TRBV10-3 and TRBJ2-3; a weak D match, TRBD2 (5 bases). V shed 3 bases and J shed 2 bases, with 9 bases lying between them. The CDR3 is 14 residues long. CDR1 and CDR2 (germline): ENHRY, SYGVKD. CDR3 DNA: TGTGCCATCAGTGAACCAGCGGTCACAGATACGCAGTATTTT. Translation: CAISEPAVTDTQYF.